This T cell receptor (beta chain) emerged from a study of cytomegalovirus exposure and HLA in healthy donors. Study-wide results and limits: A classifier reportedly called cytomegalovirus status with high sensitivity and specificity.

Concerning this clone itself: The antigen remains unidentified.

Germline CDR1 reads SGHRS; CDR2 reads YFSETQ. The CDR3 sequence is 15 residues long. After removal of 1 base from V and 1 base from J, the junction contained 4 bases not matched to a gene. Donors likely had unrecorded immune exposures despite being nominally healthy when sampled. 60 Vbeta and 13 Jbeta primers were used in PCR. Some clones are missing from TCRdb's copy, which holds only in-frame ones; the method was immunoSEQ multiplex PCR. The data contain 170,000 or so clones, under 90% of them seen just once; the ten biggest clones take up almost 7%. The rearrangement uses TRBV5-1 and TRBJ2-7; 8 nucleotides match TRBD2. This clonotype was sampled from a young man in good health and CMV-seropositive. The sequenced sample consisted of PBMCs. In nucleotides, the CDR3 is TGCGCCAGCAGCTTGAGCGGGGGAAGTTCCTACGAGCAGTACTTC. Translation gives CASSLSGGSSYEQYF.